A single sample is the source of the 30 T cell receptor beta chains below, sequenced in a study of technical replicates of blood from several donors. Produced via immunoSEQ multiplex PCR; TCRdb's table is partial and in-frame only. The profile shows around 84,000 clones, around 97% of them singletons. Sample: T cells isolated from PBMCs. These receptors originate from a human donor in good health.

J is TRBJ1-5 and V is TRBV15; TRBD1 aligns across 10 bases. Trimming took 5 bases from V and 3 from J; bases not matched to a gene: 4. In germline, CDR1 is LNHNV, CDR2 YYDKDF (reference sequence). This CDR3 spans 15 amino acids. CDR3 sequence: CATSEGQGFNQPQHF. The CDR3 DNA is TGTGCCACCAGCGAGGGACAGGGGTTCAATCAGCCCCAGCATTTT.

The chain is built from TRBV18 and TRBJ1-5; 9 bases are shared with TRBD1. The CDR3 contains 14 residues. Germline V lookup: CDR1 KGHSH, CDR2 LQKENI. V shed 8 bases, J shed 6 bases, and the junction held 8 bases outside the gene matches. The CDR3 coding sequence is TGTGCCAGCCATACCGGGGACAGGGCTCAGCCCCAGCATTTT. It specifies CASHTGDRAQPQHF. Full variable domain (remainder filled in from reference TRBV18 and TRBJ1-5): NAGVMQNPRHLVRRRGQEARLRCSPMKGHSHVYWYRQLPEEGLKFMVYLQKENIIDESGMPKERFSAEFPKEGPSILRIQQVVRGDSAAYFCASHTGDRAQPQHFGDGTRLSIL.

V is TRBV5-6 and J is TRBJ2-7, with TRBD1 matching 7 bases. V shed 5 bases, J shed 2 bases, and the junction held 10 bases outside the gene matches. CDR1 and CDR2 from the germline V gene are SGHDT and YYEEEE. The CDR3 loop spans 15 amino acids. The CDR3: CASSSPGTVAYEQYF. As DNA, the CDR3 is TGTGCCAGCAGTTCGCCCGGGACAGTTGCCTACGAGCAGTACTTC.

The rearrangement joins TRBV4-1 to TRBJ1-3, with 8 bases identical to TRBD1. Germline V gene data show CDR1 as MGHRA and CDR2 as YSYEKL. The CDR3 runs 17 residues. Trimming cost V 4 bases and J 0 bases; bases outside gene matches: 8. This CDR3 is CASSPRDRKLSGNTIYF. Written as DNA, the CDR3 is TGCGCCAGCAGCCCGAGGGACAGGAAACTCTCTGGAAACACCATATATTTT.

This chain links TRBV2 with TRBJ2-1; D is perhaps TRBD2 (6 bases). V gave up 4 bases and J gave up 2 bases, with 24 bases separating them. The germline CDR1 and CDR2 sequences are SNHLY and FYNNEI. The CDR3 is made up of 19 amino acids. The CDR3 nucleotides read TGTGCCAGCAGTGTATCCACCAGGCGGGGCATCCTACCCTACAATGAGCAGTTCTTC. Encoded protein: CASSVSTRRGILPYNEQFF.

The CDR3 DNA reads TGCGCCAGCAGTACGGATAGCGTGTCCTACGAGCAGTACTTC. This gives the protein CASSTDSVSYEQYF. The rearrangement joins TRBV5-1 to TRBJ2-7; possible D gene TRBD2, 5 bases. This CDR3 contains 14 residues. Germline V lookup: CDR1 SGHRS, CDR2 YFSETQ. Trimming took 5 bases from V and 1 from J, leaving 13 bases between them.

The chain is built from TRBV6-1 and TRBJ2-5; TRBD2 aligns across 9 bases. This CDR3 contains 13 residues. J gave up 5 bases and V 9 bases, and 7 bases lay outside the gene matches. The germline gives CDR1 MNHNS, CDR2 SASEGT. The CDR3 protein is CARASGAVETQYF. Here the CDR3 DNA reads TGTGCCAGGGCTAGCGGGGCAGTGGAGACCCAGTACTTC.

J is TRBJ2-7 and V is TRBV18, with a weak D call TRBD2 (5 bases). V lost 4 bases and J lost 4, with 11 bases in between. The CDR3 contains 13 residues. The germline V gene has CDR1 KGHSH and CDR2 LQKENI. In DNA form, the CDR3 reads TGTGCCAGCTCACTTCCGGGAAATTACGAGCAGTACTTC. Its translation is CASSLPGNYEQYF.

This chain links TRBV7-6 with TRBJ2-5; TRBD2 matches at 11 bases. This CDR3 is 15 amino acids long. Germline V gives CDR1 SGHVS, CDR2 FNYEAQ. The ends lost 9 bases at V and 5 bases at J; junction bases unmatched: 11. The CDR3 sequence: CASTLLAGGHETQYF. The CDR3 nucleotides read TGTGCCAGTACGCTATTAGCGGGGGGGCATGAGACCCAGTACTTC.

This clone was observed once. The chain recombines TRBV5-1 with TRBJ2-1, with 9 nucleotides matching TRBD2. Trimming removed 1 base from V and 3 bases from J; junction bases left unmatched: 2. CDR1 and CDR2 (germline): SGHRS, YFSETQ. CDR3 length equals 15 residues. In nucleotides, the CDR3 is TGCGCCAGCAGCTTGCGGACTAGCGACTACAATGAGCAGTTCTTC. Protein: CASSLRTSDYNEQFF.

The V call is TRBV18, the J call TRBJ1-2; a possible D gene is TRBD1 (5 bases). Trimming shortened V by 5 bases and J by 2 bases, and 9 bases separated the two germline ends. CDR1 and CDR2 from the germline V gene are KGHSH and LQKENI. This CDR3 contains 13 residues. The CDR3 DNA reads as TGTGCCAGCTCAGAGACAGAGAACTATGGCTACACCTTC. Translation gives CASSETENYGYTF. Looking up the rest from reference TRBV18 and TRBJ1-2 gives the full variable domain: NAGVMQNPRHLVRRRGQEARLRCSPMKGHSHVYWYRQLPEEGLKFMVYLQKENIIDESGMPKERFSAEFPKEGPSILRIQQVVRGDSAAYFCASSETENYGYTFGSGTRLTVV.

V gene TRBV25-1 combines with J gene TRBJ2-7; D is unclear. Germline CDR1 and CDR2: MGHDK and SYGVNS. V gave up 1 base and J gave up 2 bases, with 9 bases separating them. CDR3 size: 14 residues. The CDR3 DNA is TGTGCCAGCAGTGAATTTGCGGAAACCTACGAGCAGTACTTC. Its protein product is CASSEFAETYEQYF.

The V gene is TRBV5-1, the J gene TRBJ2-7; 8 bases agree with TRBD2. The ends lost 4 bases at V and 5 bases at J; junction bases unmatched: 8. This CDR3 has 14 residues. Germline V lookup: CDR1 SGHRS, CDR2 YFSETQ. For the CDR3, the DNA is TGCGCCAGCAGCCAAAGGCTAGCGGGCCACGAGCAGTACTTC. Translated: CASSQRLAGHEQYF.

The chain has TRBV6-5 and TRBJ1-1; no clear D gene. Per the germline V gene, CDR1 is MNHEY and CDR2 is SVGAGI. Trimming shortened V by 2 bases and J by 4 bases, and 14 bases separated the two germline ends. CDR3 size: 15 residues. This CDR3 reads CASSYGVSHFTEAFF. The CDR3 region has the DNA TGTGCCAGCAGTTACGGAGTCAGCCACTTCACTGAAGCTTTCTTT.

The rearrangement joins TRBV6-5 to TRBJ2-4; tentatively, D is TRBD1 (6 bases). The CDR3 has 16 amino acids. CDR1 MNHEY and CDR2 SVGAGI come from the germline V gene. The V end was cut by 0 bases, the J end by 8 bases, with 17 bases between. This CDR3 is CASSYSTGSWLDIQYF. DNA for the CDR3: TGTGCCAGCAGTTACTCCACAGGGTCTTGGTTAGACATTCAGTACTTC.

The V and J genes are TRBV25-1 and TRBJ2-6, with D possibly being TRBD1 (5 bases). Deletions cut 8 bases from V and 2 bases from J, with 13 bases between. The germline V gene encodes CDR1 MGHDK and CDR2 SYGVNS. This CDR3 spans 15 amino acids. CDR3 residues: CASAVEGAGANVLTF. CDR3 in DNA: TGTGCCAGCGCCGTCGAAGGGGCTGGGGCCAACGTCCTGACTTTC.

The chain carries TRBV29-1 and TRBJ1-4; D is uncertain. The V and J ends lost 6 bases and 8 bases respectively, with 16 bases between them. Germline lookup yields CDR1 SQVTM and CDR2 ANQGSEA. This CDR3 comprises 13 residues. In nucleotides, the CDR3 is TGCAGCGTGAGGGAGGTTTCTGGAGAAAAACTGTTTTTT. The encoded protein is CSVREVSGEKLFF.

The rearrangement links TRBV5-1 to TRBJ2-7, with TRBD1 matching over 9 bases. The CDR3 is 14 amino acids. The germline V gene has CDR1 SGHRS and CDR2 YFSETQ. V trimming: 1 base; J trimming: 3 bases; junction bases outside the gene matches: 2. CDR3 region: CASSLPGQGYEQYF. As DNA, the CDR3 is TGCGCCAGCAGCTTGCCGGGACAGGGCTACGAGCAGTACTTC. Variable domain in full (rest from reference TRBV5-1 and TRBJ2-7): KAGVTQTPRYLIKTRGQQVTLSCSPISGHRSVSWYQQTPGQGLQFLFEYFSETQRNKGNFPGRFSGRQFSNSRSEMNVSTLELGDSALYLCASSLPGQGYEQYFGPGTRLTVT.

V gene TRBV29-1 combines with J gene TRBJ1-5; 7 bases are a match to TRBD1. This CDR3 region has 13 residues. V was pared by 5 bases and J by 3 bases, with 4 bases of the junction left unmatched. The germline gives CDR1 SQVTM, CDR2 ANQGSEA. As DNA, the CDR3 is TGCAGCGTTCTCGGACAGGCCAATCAGCCCCAGCATTTT. It encodes CSVLGQANQPQHF.

The V call is TRBV2, the J call TRBJ1-6, with D uncertain. Germline-derived CDR1 and CDR2 are SNHLY and FYNNEI. With 6 bases removed from V and 7 bases from J, the gap between germline ends came to 16 bases. There are 15 residues in the CDR3. The CDR3 DNA follows: TGTGCCAGCAGAGAGGGTGCGAGGTTGAATTCACCCCTCCACTTT. Protein product: CASREGARLNSPLHF.

The chain recombines TRBV6-5 with TRBJ2-7; 12 bases agree with TRBD1. V was clipped by 2 bases and J by 4 bases; unmatched bases: 3. Germline V gene sequence: CDR1 MNHEY, CDR2 SVGAGI. The length of the CDR3 is 15 residues. The CDR3 region has the DNA TGTGCCAGCAGTTACGGGACAGGGGGCGTGTACGAGCAGTACTTC. As protein: CASSYGTGGVYEQYF.

The gene calls are TRBV10-1 and TRBJ1-1; 9 nucleotides match TRBD1. This CDR3 is built from 13 residues. The trim removed 3 bases at V and 4 bases at J, leaving 0 bases unmatched. CDR1 is WNHNN, CDR2 SYGVQD, per germline (reference sequence). The CDR3 sequence is CASSEQGATEAFF. CDR3 sequence (DNA): TGCGCCAGCAGTGAACAGGGGGCCACTGAAGCTTTCTTT.

V is TRBV2 and J is TRBJ1-2; 7 bases agree with TRBD1. There are 12 residues in the CDR3. The V and J ends lost 9 bases and 5 bases, in that order; junction bases with no gene match: 6. Per the germline V gene, CDR1 is SNHLY and CDR2 is FYNNEI. The CDR3 DNA sequence: TGTGCCAGTGGGGGGACAGTATATGGCTACACCTTC. Translating it yields CASGGTVYGYTF.

The V and J genes are TRBV5-6 and TRBJ2-7, with D perhaps matching TRBD2 (5 bases). Trimming left V 1 base short and J 5 bases short, with 10 bases between. Germline V gene data show CDR1 as SGHDT and CDR2 as YYEEEE. CDR3 length equals 13 residues. The CDR3: CASSLRGIDEQYF. DNA for the CDR3: TGTGCCAGCAGCTTGCGGGGTATCGACGAGCAGTACTTC.

The genes are TRBV6-1 and TRBJ2-1, with 8 nucleotides matching TRBD1. Losses at the gene ends were 6 bases for V and 4 bases for J; bases not matched to a gene: 8. CDR3 size: 15 residues. Looked up from germline, CDR1 is MNHNS and CDR2 is SASEGT. CDR3 bases: TGTGCCAGCAGAAAGGGGACAGGAGGATACAATGAGCAGTTCTTC. Residues: CASRKGTGGYNEQFF.

This sequence joins TRBV7-9 and TRBJ2-3; 12 nucleotides match TRBD2. The ends lost 5 bases at V and 3 bases at J; junction bases unmatched: 6. The CDR3 contains 16 residues. Germline values: CDR1 SEHNR, CDR2 FQNEAQ (reference sequence). CDR3 region: CASSRTSGDVTDTQYF. The CDR3 DNA follows: TGTGCCAGCAGCAGGACTAGCGGGGATGTTACAGATACGCAGTATTTT.

This sequence joins TRBV11-2 and TRBJ2-7, with 9 bases lining up with TRBD1. J gave up 2 bases and V 7 bases, and 9 bases lay outside the gene matches. Germline lookup yields CDR1 SGHAT and CDR2 FQNNGV. This CDR3 is 15 amino acids long. CDR3 DNA sequence: TGTGCCAGCAACACAAACCGGGACAGGGCCTACGAGCAGTACTTC. Translation gives CASNTNRDRAYEQYF. The full variable domain, in which reference TRBV11-2 and TRBJ2-7 provide the parts outside the CDR3, is EAGVAQSPRYKIIEKRQSVAFWCNPISGHATLYWYQQILGQGPKLLIQFQNNGVVDDSQLPKDRFSAERLKGVDSTLKIQPAKLEDSAVYLCASNTNRDRAYEQYFGPGTRLTVT.

The CDR3 nucleotides are TGTGCCAGCAGTGTGAAGGGGCTCGAGCAGTACTTC. Protein sequence: CASSVKGLEQYF. The chain carries TRBV6-1 and TRBJ2-7; tentatively, D is TRBD1 (5 bases). The V end lost 4 bases, the J end lost 6 bases, and 10 bases lay between the germline ends. This CDR3 spans 12 amino acids. CDR1 is MNHNS, CDR2 SASEGT, per germline.

V and J are TRBV5-4 and TRBJ1-6; D call uncertain. Germline CDR1 is SGHNT and CDR2 is YYREEE (reference sequence). The CDR3 covers 15 residues. V dropped 0 bases and J dropped 8 bases, with 12 bases sitting between them. The CDR3 spells CASSLDPRPDSPLHF. CDR3 sequence (DNA): TGTGCCAGCAGCTTGGACCCCAGGCCGGATTCACCCCTCCACTTT.

This chain uses TRBV25-1 with TRBJ1-1; 10 positions match TRBD1. Germline trimming cut 3 bases from V and 4 bases from J; bases unmatched to any gene: 5. From germline, CDR1 is MGHDK and CDR2 SYGVNS. This CDR3 comprises 15 residues. This chain's CDR3 is CASSDDGTGATEAFF. The CDR3, as DNA: TGTGCCAGCAGTGACGACGGGACAGGGGCCACTGAAGCTTTCTTT.